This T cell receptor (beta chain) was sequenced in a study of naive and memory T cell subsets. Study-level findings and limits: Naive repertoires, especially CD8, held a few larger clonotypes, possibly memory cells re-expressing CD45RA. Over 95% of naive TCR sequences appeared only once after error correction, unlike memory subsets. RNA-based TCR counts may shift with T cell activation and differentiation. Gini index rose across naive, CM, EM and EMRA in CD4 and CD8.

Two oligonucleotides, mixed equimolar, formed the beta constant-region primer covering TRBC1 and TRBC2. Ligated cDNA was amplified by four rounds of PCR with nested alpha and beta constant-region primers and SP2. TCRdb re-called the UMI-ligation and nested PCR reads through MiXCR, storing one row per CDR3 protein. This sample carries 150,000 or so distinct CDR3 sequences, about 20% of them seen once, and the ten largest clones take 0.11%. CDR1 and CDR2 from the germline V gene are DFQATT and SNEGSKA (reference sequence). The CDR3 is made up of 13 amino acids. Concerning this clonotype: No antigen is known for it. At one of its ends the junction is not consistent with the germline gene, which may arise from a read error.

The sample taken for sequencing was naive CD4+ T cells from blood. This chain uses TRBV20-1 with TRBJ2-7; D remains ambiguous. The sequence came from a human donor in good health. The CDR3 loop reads CSATKGSSYERYF. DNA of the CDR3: TGCAGTGCTACCAAGGGTAGCTCCTACGAGCGGTACTTC.